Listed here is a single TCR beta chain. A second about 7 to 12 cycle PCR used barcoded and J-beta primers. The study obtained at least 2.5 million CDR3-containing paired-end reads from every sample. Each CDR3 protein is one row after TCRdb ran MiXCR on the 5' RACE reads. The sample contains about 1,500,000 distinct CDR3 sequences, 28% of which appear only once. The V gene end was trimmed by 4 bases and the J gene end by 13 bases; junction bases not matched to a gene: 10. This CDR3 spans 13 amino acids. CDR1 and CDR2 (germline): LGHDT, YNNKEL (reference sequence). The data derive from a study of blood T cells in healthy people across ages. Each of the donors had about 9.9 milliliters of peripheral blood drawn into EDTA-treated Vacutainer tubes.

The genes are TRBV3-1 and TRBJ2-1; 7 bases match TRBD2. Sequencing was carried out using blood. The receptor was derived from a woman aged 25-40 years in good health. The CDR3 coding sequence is TGTGCCAGCAGCCCCCCGGGAGGAGAGACCCAGTTCTTC. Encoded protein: CASSPPGGETQFF.